The 9 T cell receptor beta chains presented below share a single source sample, sequenced in a study of blood T cell repertoires in acute mononucleosis (dated by TCRdb to 2020 to 2021). The time point label, read with the paper, signifies: acute infectious mononucleosis, at clinical presentation within 2 weeks of symptom onset (visit 1). Library creation used the immunoSEQ multiplex PCR assay. TCRdb mirrors the immuneACCESS table, restricted to in-frame sequences. Some clones are absent from its copies; in checked studies, under half trace to an unresolved V gene, and the reason for the others is unknown. The sample table shows 2,000 or so clones, and just under 30% are seen once. Around two thirds of the sample rests with the top ten. The source was EBV YVL epitope tetramer+ CD8+ T cells sorted from PBMCs, collected during acute infectious mononucleosis. The label giving this sample's cell subset or site can be read as: CD8 T cells binding a tetramer with EBV BRLF1 109-117 peptide (YVL-BR). Receptors originate from a man aged 18 to 30 with infectious mononucleosis caused by EBV.

The sample holds a few counts of this clone. A far larger clone is only one base removed, so a read error is likely. This chain links TRBV6-5 with TRBJ2-3; no clear D gene. The CDR3 has 15 residues. Germline CDR1 and CDR2: MNHEY and SVGAGI. Trimming shortened V by 6 bases and J by 9 bases, and 22 bases separated the two germline ends. The CDR3 protein is CASRALLGSASTQYF. The DNA for the CDR3 is TGTGCCAGCAGGGCCCTACTTGGGTCAGCGTCGACGCAGTATTTT.

This clone was detected only a few times. This chain joins TRBV27 and TRBJ1-3; 7 nucleotides align to TRBD2. The J call is doubtful: the DNA matches TRBJ2-2 better. The CDR3 has 17 amino acids. Germline V gene sequence: CDR1 MNHEY, CDR2 SMNVEV (reference sequence). The CDR3 sequence: CASSSILALTGTGELFF. CDR3 nucleotide sequence: TGTGCCAGCAGTTCTATACTAGCGCTGACTGGAACCGGGGAGCTGTTTTTT.

This sequence joins TRBV1 and TRBJ2-6; no check of the table's D call, TRBD2, against the DNA was made. TRBV1 is listed as a pseudogene. This CDR3 comprises 18 residues. The CDR3 nucleotides read TGCACCAGCAGCTTTAGCAGTTTGTGCCAAAGTCGGGCCAACGTCCTGACTTTC. It is translated as CTSSFSSLCQSRANVLTF.

This chain joins TRBV25-1 and TRBJ2-7, with a weak D call TRBD1 (6 bases). V was clipped by 7 bases and J by 3 bases, with 13 bases between them. From germline, CDR1 is MGHDK and CDR2 SYGVNS. The CDR3 covers 13 residues. CDR3 DNA: TGTGCCAGCATGGGACACCTTAGCTACGAGCAGTACTTC. Translation gives CASMGHLSYEQYF.

This clone was counted between two and nine times. A far bigger clonotype differs at one base, so this is likely a read error. V and J are TRBV28 and TRBJ2-7; D unclear. The CDR3 runs to 14 residues. CDR1 and CDR2 (germline): MDHEN, SYDVKM. CDR3: CASSPRTVAYGQYF. The CDR3 DNA sequence: TGTGCCAGCAGTCCACGGACCGTTGCCTACGGGCAGTACTTC.

This clone was seen just once. The chain carries TRBV6-1 and TRBJ2-3, with no clear D. Per the germline V gene, CDR1 is MNHNS and CDR2 is SASEGT. CDR3 length: 14 residues. V lost 6 bases, J lost 4 bases, and 14 bases lay in between. The CDR3 DNA follows: TGTGCCAGCAGCCACCAGCCGGGCGCAGATACGCAGTATTTT. This codes for CASSHQPGADTQYF.

The table lists this clone with a few counts. The V gene is TRBV25-1, the J gene TRBJ2-1, with D unclear. The CDR3 consists of 13 residues. Trimming took 4 bases from V and 7 from J, leaving 11 bases between them. Per germline, CDR1 MGHDK and CDR2 SYGVNS. CDR3 protein: CASSAFLDNEQFF. In DNA, the CDR3 is TGTGCCAGCAGTGCCTTTTTGGATAATGAGCAGTTCTTC. Full variable domain (remainder filled in from reference TRBV25-1 and TRBJ2-1): EADIYQTPRYLVIGTGKKITLECSQTMGHDKMYWYQQDPGMELHLIHYSYGVNSTEKGDLSSESTVSRIRTEHFPLTLESARPSHTSQYLCASSAFLDNEQFFGPGTRLTVL.

This clone was observed once. This likely traces to a read error, being one base from a far larger clone. The chain links TRBV27 to TRBJ2-1, with D hard to call. Deletions cut 6 bases from V and 0 bases from J, with 15 bases between. CDR1 and CDR2 (germline): MNHEY, SMNVEV (reference sequence). The CDR3 is made up of 16 amino acids. CDR3 in DNA: TGTGCCAGCAGCCCGAATACGATGATCTCCTACAATGAGCAGTTCTTC. This gives the protein CASSPNTMISYNEQFF.

The genes are TRBV10-3 and TRBJ2-1, with no clear D. CDR3 size: 16 residues. Trimming removed 10 bases from V and 0 bases from J, with 19 bases in between. Germline CDR1 reads ENHRY; CDR2 reads SYGVKD. CDR3 sequence reads: CASSPNTMSSYNEQFF. In DNA form, the CDR3 reads TGTGCCAGCAGCCCGAATACGATGAGCTCCTACAATGAGCAGTTCTTC.